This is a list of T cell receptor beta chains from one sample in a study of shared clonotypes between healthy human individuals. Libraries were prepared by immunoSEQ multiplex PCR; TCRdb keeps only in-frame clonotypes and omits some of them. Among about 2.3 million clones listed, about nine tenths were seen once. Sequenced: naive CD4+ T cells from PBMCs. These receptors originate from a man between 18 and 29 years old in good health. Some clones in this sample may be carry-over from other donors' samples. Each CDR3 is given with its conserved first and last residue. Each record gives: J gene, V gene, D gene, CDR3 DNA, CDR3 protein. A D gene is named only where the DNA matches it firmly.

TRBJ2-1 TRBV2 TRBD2 TGTGCCAGCATGGGACTAGCGGGGAACAATGAGCAGTTCTTC CASMGLAGNNEQFF
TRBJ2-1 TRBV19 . TGTGCCAGTAGTTTCGGGATCTCATACTACAATGAGCAGTTCTTC CASSFGISYYNEQFF
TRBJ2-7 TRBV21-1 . TGTGCCAGCAGCATGGTGAAGACTAGCGGCTCCTACGAGCAGTACTTC CASSMVKTSGSYEQYF
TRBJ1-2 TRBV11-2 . TGTGCCACTTCGCGGGGGCTGGACCCACGGGTTTTAAACTATGGCTACACCTTC CATSRGLDPRVLNYGYTF
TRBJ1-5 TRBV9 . TGTGCCAGCAGCGTAGGGGGCTGGGGCAATCAGCCCCAGCATTTT CASSVGGWGNQPQHF
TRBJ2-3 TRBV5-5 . TGTGCCAGCGGGTCATACGGGTCGGATACGCAGTATTTT CASGSYGSDTQYF
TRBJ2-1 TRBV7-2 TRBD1 TGTGCCAGCAAAATTGAGGGACAGGGAACCTACAATGAGCAGTTCTTC CASKIEGQGTYNEQFF
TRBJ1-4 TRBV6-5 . TGTGCCAGCAGTTATGGTGGGCCCCCTAATGAAAAACTGTTTTTT CASSYGGPPNEKLFF
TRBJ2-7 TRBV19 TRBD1 TGTGCCAGTAGTATCTCTTGGACAGGGTCGGGGGAGCAGTACTTC CASSISWTGSGEQYF
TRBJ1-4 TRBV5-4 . TGTGCCAGCAGCTTGGGCGTTGGAAAACTGTTTTTT CASSLGVGKLFF